These 2 T cell receptor beta chains share one sample of origin, sequenced in a study of blood T cell repertoires in COVID-19. Libraries were prepared by immunoSEQ multiplex PCR; TCRdb keeps only in-frame clonotypes and omits some of them. Altogether about 210,000 clones are present, around four fifths being singletons, with the ten largest covering 8.2%. Sequencing was performed on peripheral blood. These receptors all come from a woman in her forties or fifties with acute or convalescent COVID-19.

The chain is built from TRBV6-1 and TRBJ1-3; D call uncertain. CDR3 length: 16 residues. V lost 2 bases and J 3 bases, leaving 14 bases between the germline ends. Germline V gene data show CDR1 as MNHNS and CDR2 as SASEGT. CDR3 in DNA: TGTGCCAGCAGTGAAATTCGGGGATGGGGTGGAAACACCATATATTTT. Protein sequence: CASSEIRGWGGNTIYF.

The chain combines TRBV28 with TRBJ2-3; 9 positions match TRBD2. V was pared by 7 bases and J by 10 bases, with 12 bases of the junction left unmatched. This CDR3 spans 14 amino acids. The V gene's germline CDR1 is MDHEN and CDR2 SYDVKM. This CDR3 reads CASMSRREGGAQYF. The CDR3 DNA is TGTGCCAGCATGTCAAGGCGGGAGGGCGGGGCGCAGTATTTT.